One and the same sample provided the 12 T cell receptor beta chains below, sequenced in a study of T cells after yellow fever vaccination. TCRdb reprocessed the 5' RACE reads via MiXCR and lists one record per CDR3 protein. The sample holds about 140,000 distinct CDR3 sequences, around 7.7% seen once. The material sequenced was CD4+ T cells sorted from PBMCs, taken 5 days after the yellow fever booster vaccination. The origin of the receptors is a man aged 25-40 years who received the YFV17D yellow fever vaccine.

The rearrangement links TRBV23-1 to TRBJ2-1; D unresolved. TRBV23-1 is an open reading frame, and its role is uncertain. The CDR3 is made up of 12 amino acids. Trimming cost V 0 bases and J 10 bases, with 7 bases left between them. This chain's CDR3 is CASSQSWPEQFF. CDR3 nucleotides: TGCGCCAGCAGTCAATCGTGGCCGGAGCAGTTCTTC.

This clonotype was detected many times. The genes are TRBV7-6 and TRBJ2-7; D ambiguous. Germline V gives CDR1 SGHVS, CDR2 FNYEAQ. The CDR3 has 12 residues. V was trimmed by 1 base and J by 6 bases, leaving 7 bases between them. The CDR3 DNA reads TGTGCCAGCAGCTTAGGACATCGCGAGCAGTACTTC. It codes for CASSLGHREQYF.

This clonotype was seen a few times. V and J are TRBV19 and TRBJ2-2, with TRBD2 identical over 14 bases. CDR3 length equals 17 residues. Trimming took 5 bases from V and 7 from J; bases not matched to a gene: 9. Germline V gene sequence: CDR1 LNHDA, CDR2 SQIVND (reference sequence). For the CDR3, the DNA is TGTGCCAGTAGTCCGTGGGGGACTAGCGGGAGAGTCGGGGAGCTGTTTTTT. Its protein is CASSPWGTSGRVGELFF.

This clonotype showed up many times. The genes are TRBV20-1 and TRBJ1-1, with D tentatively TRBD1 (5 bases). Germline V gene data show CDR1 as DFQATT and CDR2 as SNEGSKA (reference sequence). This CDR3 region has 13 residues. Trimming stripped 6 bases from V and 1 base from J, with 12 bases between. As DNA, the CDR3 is TGCAGTGCCAAACGCCAGGGGAACACTGAAGCTTTCTTT. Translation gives CSAKRQGNTEAFF.

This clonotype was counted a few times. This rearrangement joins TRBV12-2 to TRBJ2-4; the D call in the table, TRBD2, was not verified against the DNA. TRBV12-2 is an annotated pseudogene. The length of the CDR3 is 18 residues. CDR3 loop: CASRLGLAGGTRGNIQYF. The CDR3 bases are TGTGCAAGTCGCTTAGGACTAGCGGGAGGGACCCGAGGAAACATTCAGTACTTC.

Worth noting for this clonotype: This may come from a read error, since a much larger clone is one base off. The CDR3 is CATSLGNGAPHYNEQFF. The CDR3 DNA sequence: TGTGCCACCAGCTTGGGAAACGGAGCCCCCCACTACAATGAGCAGTTCTTC. This rearrangement joins TRBV5-8 to TRBJ2-1; D is uncertain. Per the germline V gene, CDR1 is SGHTS and CDR2 is YDEGEE. The CDR3 contains 17 residues.

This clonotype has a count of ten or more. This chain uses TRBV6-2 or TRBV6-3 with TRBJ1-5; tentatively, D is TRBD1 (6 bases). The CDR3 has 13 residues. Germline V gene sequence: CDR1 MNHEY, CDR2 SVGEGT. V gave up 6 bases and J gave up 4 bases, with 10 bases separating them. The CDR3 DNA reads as TGTGCCAGCAGCATCCAGGGGAATCAGCCCCAGCATTTT. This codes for CASSIQGNQPQHF.

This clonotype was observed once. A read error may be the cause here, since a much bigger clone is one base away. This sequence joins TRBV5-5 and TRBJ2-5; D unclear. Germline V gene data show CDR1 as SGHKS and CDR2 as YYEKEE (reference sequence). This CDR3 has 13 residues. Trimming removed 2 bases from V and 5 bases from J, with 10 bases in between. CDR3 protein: CASSFKGHETQYF. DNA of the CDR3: TGTGCCAGCAGCTTCAAGGGCCATGAGACCCAGTACTTC.

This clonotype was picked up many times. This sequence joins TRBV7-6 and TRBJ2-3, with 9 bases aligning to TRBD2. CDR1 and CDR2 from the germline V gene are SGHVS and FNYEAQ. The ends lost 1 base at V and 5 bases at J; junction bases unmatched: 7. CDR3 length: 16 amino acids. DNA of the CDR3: TGTGCCAGCAGCTTAGTCGTAGCGGGGGACGTAGATACGCAGTATTTT. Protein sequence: CASSLVVAGDVDTQYF.

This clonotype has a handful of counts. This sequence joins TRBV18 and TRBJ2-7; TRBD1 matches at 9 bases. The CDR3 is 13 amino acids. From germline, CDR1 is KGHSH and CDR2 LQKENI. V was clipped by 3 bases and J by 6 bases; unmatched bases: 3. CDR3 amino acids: CASSPMDRGEQYF. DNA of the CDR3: TGTGCCAGCTCACCCATGGACAGGGGCGAGCAGTACTTC.

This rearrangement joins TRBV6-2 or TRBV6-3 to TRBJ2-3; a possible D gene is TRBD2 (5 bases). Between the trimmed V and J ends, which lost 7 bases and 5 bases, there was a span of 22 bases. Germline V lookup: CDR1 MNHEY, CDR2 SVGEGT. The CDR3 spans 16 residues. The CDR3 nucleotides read TGTGCCAGCACCCCCCCCGGGAATAGGTTTAAAGATACGCAGTATTTT. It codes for CASTPPGNRFKDTQYF.

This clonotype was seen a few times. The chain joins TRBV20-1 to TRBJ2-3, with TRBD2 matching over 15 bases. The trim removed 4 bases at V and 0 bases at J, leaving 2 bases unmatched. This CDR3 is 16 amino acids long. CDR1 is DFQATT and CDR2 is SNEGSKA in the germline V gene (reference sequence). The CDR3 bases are TGCAGTGCTATCGGGACTAGCGGGAGGAGCACAGATACGCAGTATTTT. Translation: CSAIGTSGRSTDTQYF.